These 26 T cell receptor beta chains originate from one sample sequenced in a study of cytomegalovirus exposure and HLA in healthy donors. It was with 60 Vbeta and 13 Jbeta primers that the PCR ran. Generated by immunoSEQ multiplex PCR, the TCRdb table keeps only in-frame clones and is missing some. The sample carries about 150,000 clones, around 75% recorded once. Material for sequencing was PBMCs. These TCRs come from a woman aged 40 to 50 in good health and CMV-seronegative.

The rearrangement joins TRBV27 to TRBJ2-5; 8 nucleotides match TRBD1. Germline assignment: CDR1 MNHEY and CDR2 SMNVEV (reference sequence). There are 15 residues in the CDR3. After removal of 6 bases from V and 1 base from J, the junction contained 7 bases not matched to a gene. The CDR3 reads CASSSIGTGQETQYF. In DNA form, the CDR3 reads TGTGCCAGCAGCTCTATTGGGACAGGCCAAGAGACCCAGTACTTC.

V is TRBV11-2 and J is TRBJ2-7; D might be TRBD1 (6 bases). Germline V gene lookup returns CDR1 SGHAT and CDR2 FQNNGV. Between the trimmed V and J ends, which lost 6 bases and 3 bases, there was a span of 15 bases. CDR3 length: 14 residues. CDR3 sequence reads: CASSPTRGGYEQYF. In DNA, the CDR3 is TGTGCCAGCAGTCCAACTCGAGGGGGCTACGAGCAGTACTTC. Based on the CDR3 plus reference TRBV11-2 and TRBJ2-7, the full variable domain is EAGVAQSPRYKIIEKRQSVAFWCNPISGHATLYWYQQILGQGPKLLIQFQNNGVVDDSQLPKDRFSAERLKGVDSTLKIQPAKLEDSAVYLCASSPTRGGYEQYFGPGTRLTVT.

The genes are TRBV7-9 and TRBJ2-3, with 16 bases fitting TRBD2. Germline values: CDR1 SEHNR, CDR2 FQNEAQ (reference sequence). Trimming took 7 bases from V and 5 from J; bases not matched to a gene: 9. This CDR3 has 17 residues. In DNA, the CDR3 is TGTGCCAGCACGGTATCCGGGACTAGCGGGAGGGGAGATACGCAGTATTTT. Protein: CASTVSGTSGRGDTQYF.

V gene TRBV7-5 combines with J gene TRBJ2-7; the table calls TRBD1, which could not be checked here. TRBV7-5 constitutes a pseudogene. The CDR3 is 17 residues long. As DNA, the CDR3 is TGTGTCAGAAGCTTAGAGAGGGGACAGGGGATTCGGAACGAGCAGTACTTC. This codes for CVRSLERGQGIRNEQYF.

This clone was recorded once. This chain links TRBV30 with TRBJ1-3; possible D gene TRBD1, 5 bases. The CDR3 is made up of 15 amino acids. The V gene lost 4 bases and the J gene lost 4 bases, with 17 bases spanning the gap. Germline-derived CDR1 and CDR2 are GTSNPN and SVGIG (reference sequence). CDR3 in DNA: TGTGCCTGGACCACTCGGGGGGAATCCGGAAACACCATATATTTT. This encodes CAWTTRGESGNTIYF.

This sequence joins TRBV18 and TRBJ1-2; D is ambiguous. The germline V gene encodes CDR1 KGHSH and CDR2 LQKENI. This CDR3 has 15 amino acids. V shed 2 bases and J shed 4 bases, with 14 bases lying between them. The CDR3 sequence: CASSPGSTSTYGYTF. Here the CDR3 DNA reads TGTGCCAGCTCACCAGGTTCAACCAGTACCTATGGCTACACCTTC.

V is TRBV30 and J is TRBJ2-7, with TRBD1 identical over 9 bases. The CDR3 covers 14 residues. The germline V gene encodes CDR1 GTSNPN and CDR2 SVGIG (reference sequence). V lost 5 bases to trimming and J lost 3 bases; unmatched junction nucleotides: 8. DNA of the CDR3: TGTGCCTGGCCTATTGACAGGGGGGACTACGAGCAGTACTTC. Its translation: CAWPIDRGDYEQYF.

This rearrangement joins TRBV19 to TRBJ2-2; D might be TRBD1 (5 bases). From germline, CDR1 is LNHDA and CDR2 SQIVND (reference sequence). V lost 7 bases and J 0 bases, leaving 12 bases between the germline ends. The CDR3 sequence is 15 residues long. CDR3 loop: CASNRQQANTGELFF. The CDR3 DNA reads TGTGCCAGTAATCGTCAACAGGCGAACACCGGGGAGCTGTTTTTT.

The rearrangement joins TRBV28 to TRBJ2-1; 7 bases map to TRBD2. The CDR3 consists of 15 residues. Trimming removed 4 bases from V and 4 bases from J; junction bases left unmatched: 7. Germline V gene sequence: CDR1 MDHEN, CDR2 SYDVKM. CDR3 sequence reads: CASSSGTTGYNEQFF. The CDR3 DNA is TGTGCCAGCAGTTCCGGGACTACCGGATACAATGAGCAGTTCTTC.

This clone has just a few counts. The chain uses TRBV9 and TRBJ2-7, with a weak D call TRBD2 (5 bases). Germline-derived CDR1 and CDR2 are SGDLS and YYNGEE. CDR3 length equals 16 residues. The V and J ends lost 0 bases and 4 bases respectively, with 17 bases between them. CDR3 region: CASSVALRAGGYEQYF. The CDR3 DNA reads TGTGCCAGCAGCGTAGCTCTACGGGCCGGCGGGTACGAGCAGTACTTC.

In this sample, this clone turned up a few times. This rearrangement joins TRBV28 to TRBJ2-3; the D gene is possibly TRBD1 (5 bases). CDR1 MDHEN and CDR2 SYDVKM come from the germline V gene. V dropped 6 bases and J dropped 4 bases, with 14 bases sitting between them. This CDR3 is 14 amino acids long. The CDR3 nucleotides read TGTGCCAGCAGACCCCAGGGTCGTTCAGATACGCAGTATTTT. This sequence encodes CASRPQGRSDTQYF.

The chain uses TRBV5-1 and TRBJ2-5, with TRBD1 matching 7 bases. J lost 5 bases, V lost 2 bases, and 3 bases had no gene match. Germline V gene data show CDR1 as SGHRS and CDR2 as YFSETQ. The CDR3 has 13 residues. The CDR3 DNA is TGCGCCAGCAGCTTTGAGGGGGCTGAGACCCAGTACTTC. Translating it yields CASSFEGAETQYF.

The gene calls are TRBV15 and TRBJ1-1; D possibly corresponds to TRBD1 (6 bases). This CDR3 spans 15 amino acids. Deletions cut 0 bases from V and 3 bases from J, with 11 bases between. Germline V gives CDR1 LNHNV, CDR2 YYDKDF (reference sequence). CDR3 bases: TGTGCCACCAGCAGAGATGGGGGCGGGTACACTGAAGCTTTCTTT. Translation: CATSRDGGGYTEAFF.

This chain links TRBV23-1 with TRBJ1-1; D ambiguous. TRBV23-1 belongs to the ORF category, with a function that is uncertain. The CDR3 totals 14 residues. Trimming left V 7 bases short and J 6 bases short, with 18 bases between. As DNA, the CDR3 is TGCGCCAGCACCGAGGTGGTTGAGAGGGCTGAAGCTTTCTTT. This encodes CASTEVVERAEAFF.

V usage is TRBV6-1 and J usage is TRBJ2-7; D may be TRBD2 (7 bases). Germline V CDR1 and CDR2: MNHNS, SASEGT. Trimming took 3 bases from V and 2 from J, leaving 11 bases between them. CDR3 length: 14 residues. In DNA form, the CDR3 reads TGTGCCAGCAGTGAGGGGGGGCGGGCCTACGAGCAGTACTTC. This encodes CASSEGGRAYEQYF.

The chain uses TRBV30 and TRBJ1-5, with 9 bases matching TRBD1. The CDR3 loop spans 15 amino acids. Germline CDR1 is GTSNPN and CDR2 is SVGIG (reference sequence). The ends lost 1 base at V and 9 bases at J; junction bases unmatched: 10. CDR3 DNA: TGTGCCTGGAGTGAACATGGGACAGGGAGTCGGCCCCAGCATTTT. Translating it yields CAWSEHGTGSRPQHF.

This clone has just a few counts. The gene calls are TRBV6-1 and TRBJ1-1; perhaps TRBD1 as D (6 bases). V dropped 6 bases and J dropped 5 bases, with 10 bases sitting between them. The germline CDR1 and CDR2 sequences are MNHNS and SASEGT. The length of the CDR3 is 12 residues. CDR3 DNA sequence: TGTGCCAGCAGCCTGACAGGAACTGAAGCTTTCTTT. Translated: CASSLTGTEAFF.

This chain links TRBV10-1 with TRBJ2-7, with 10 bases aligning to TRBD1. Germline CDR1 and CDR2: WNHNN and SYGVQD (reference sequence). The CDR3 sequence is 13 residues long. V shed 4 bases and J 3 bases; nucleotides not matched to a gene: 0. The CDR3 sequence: CASSGTGGYEQYF. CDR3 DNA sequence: TGCGCCAGCAGTGGGACAGGGGGCTACGAGCAGTACTTC.

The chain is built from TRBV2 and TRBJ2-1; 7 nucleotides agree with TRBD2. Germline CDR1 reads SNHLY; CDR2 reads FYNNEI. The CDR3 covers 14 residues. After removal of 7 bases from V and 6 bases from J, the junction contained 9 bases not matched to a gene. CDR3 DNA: TGTGCCAGCACCGAAGGACTAGTGGGCAATGAGCAGTTCTTC. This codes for CASTEGLVGNEQFF.

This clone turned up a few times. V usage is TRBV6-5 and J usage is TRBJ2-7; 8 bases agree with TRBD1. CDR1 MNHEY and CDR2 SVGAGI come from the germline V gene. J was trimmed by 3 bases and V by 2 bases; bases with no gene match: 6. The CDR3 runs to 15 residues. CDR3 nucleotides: TGTGCCAGCAGTTACGCCTCCAGGGGGCTCTACGAGCAGTACTTC. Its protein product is CASSYASRGLYEQYF.

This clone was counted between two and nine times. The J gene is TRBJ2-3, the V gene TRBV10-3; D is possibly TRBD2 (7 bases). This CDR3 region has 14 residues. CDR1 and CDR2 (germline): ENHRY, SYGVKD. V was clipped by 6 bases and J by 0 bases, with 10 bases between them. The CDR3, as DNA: TGTGCCATCAGGAGGGGGGGGAGCACAGATACGCAGTATTTT. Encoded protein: CAIRRGGSTDTQYF.

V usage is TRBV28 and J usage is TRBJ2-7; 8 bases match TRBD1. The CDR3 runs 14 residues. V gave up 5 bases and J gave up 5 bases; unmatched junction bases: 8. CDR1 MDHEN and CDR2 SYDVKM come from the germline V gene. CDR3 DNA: TGTGCCAGCAGTCCAGGGGACAGGCCCCACGAGCAGTACTTC. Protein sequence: CASSPGDRPHEQYF.

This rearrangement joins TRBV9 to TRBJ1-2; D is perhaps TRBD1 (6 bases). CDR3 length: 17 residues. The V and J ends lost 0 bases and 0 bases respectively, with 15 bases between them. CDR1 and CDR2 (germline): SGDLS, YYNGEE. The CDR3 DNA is TGTGCCAGCAGCGTAGATAGGGGGACGAGAGCTAACTATGGCTACACCTTC. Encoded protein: CASSVDRGTRANYGYTF.

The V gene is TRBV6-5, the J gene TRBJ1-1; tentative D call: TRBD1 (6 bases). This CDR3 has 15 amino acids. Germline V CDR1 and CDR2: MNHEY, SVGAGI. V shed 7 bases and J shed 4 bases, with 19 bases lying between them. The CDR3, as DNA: TGTGCCAGCAAAATAGTGAACAGGGCTGGCACTGAAGCTTTCTTT. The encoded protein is CASKIVNRAGTEAFF.

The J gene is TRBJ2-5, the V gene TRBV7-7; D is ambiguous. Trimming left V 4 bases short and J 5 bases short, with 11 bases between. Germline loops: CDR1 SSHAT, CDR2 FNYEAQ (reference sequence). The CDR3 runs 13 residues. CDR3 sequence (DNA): TGTGCCAGCAGCTCGTGGATGGAGGAGACCCAGTACTTC. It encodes CASSSWMEETQYF.

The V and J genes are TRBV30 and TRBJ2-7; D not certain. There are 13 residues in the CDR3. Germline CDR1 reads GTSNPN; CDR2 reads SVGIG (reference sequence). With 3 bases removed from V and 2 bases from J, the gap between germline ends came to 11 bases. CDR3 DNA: TGTGCCTGGAGGAATGGCGGAACCTACGAGCAGTACTTC. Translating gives CAWRNGGTYEQYF.